This section outlines one T cell receptor (beta chain) sequence together with its context. Its cognate antigen is unknown. Next came a second PCR, run for about 7 to 12 cycles, which used a sample-barcoded 5' primer along with a J-beta primer mix. TCRdb ran MiXCR on the 5' RACE reads and lists one entry per CDR3 protein. This table holds over 1,500,000 distinct CDR3 sequences, about 39% found once. The data were taken from a study of blood T cells in healthy people across ages. Germline CDR1 MDHEN, CDR2 SYDVKM. The ends were cut back, 1 base at V and 6 bases at J, with 10 bases in the middle. The CDR3 extends over 14 amino acids. Study findings and constraints: No conclusive comparison of naive versus antigen-experienced cells was possible with unsorted PBMCs.

V is TRBV28 and J is TRBJ1-5; TRBD1 might be the D (5 bases). The sequence was obtained from a human donor in good health. Sequenced material: blood. The CDR3 loop is CASSLSRVAQPQHF. Here the CDR3 DNA reads TGTGCCAGCAGTTTATCCAGGGTGGCTCAGCCCCAGCATTTT.